These T cell receptor beta chains were read from a single sample in a study of blood T cells in healthy people across ages. In TCRdb, the 5' RACE reads were re-called with MiXCR into one record per CDR3 protein. The repertoire holds 1,300,000 or so distinct CDR3 sequences, around 59% seen once, with about 6.3% in the top ten. The sequencing sample was made of blood. The source is a man between 18 and 35 years old in good health. The CDR3 runs from the conserved cysteine through the conserved F or W. Fields, in order: V gene, clone size, J gene, D gene, CDR3 protein, CDR3 DNA. The D gene is left open where the match is weak. Where a row states a size, it is once, few, many or the class of an expanded clone; other rows omit it.

TRBV4-1	-	TRBJ1-5	-	CASSPRRNSNQPQHF	TGCGCCAGCAGTCCTAGACGGAATAGCAATCAGCCCCAGCATTTT
TRBV28	-	TRBJ2-6	-	CASSSAVSGANVLTF	TGTGCCAGCAGTTCAGCGGTCTCTGGGGCCAACGTCCTGACTTTC
TRBV5-1	many	TRBJ2-5	-	CASSLLPPPQETQYF	TGCGCCAGCAGCCTCTTACCGCCCCCTCAAGAGACCCAGTACTTC
TRBV6-5	-	TRBJ1-1	-	CASRRTQGEAFF	TGTGCCAGCAGAAGAACACAGGGTGAAGCTTTCTTT
TRBV29-1	few	TRBJ2-1	TRBD1	CSVEAPGQSYNEQFF	TGCAGCGTTGAAGCTCCGGGACAGTCCTACAATGAGCAGTTCTTC
TRBV20-1	-	TRBJ2-1	-	CSARDVLETNEQFF	TGCAGTGCTAGAGATGTTTTAGAGACCAATGAGCAGTTCTTC
TRBV12-5	-	TRBJ2-3	-	CASGLVLGGPQYF	TGTGCTAGTGGTTTGGTATTGGGCGGACCGCAGTATTTT
TRBV12-3/TRBV12-4	few	TRBJ1-2	-	CASSLAGRAGYTF	TGTGCCAGCAGCCTCGCCGGGCGGGCTGGCTACACCTTC
TRBV4-2	few	TRBJ2-6	-	CASSQPRATGANVLTF	TGTGCCAGCAGCCAACCCAGGGCCACTGGGGCCAACGTCCTGACTTTC
TRBV7-9	-	TRBJ2-1	TRBD2	CASSHPGLANEQFF	TGTGCCAGCAGTCACCCCGGACTAGCGAATGAGCAGTTCTTC
TRBV3-1	-	TRBJ2-7	-	CASSQSRSGEQYF	TGTGCCAGCAGCCAATCTCGGTCGGGAGAGCAGTACTTC
TRBV3-1	-	TRBJ2-7	TRBD2	CASSQDYSGGVREQYF	TGTGCCAGCAGCCAAGATTACAGCGGGGGGGTCCGCGAGCAGTACTTC
TRBV4-1	few	TRBJ2-3	-	CASSQDGTTQYF	TGCGCCAGCAGCCAAGATGGGACTACGCAGTATTTT
TRBV29-1	-	TRBJ2-4	-	CSVRPERGIGIQYF	TGCAGCGTTCGCCCCGAGCGTGGGATAGGCATTCAGTACTTC
TRBV15	-	TRBJ2-5	-	CATSGSRNGETQYF	TGTGCCACCAGTGGTAGCCGTAACGGGGAGACCCAGTACTTC
TRBV12-3/TRBV12-4	once	TRBJ2-5	-	CASRLVRGETQYF	TGTGCCAGCCGACTGGTGCGGGGAGAGACCCAGTACTTC
TRBV2	-	TRBJ2-5	-	CASNPGLAVTQYF	TGTGCCAGCAACCCGGGGCTAGCTGTGACCCAGTACTTC
TRBV18	-	TRBJ2-3	-	CASSPRSSETDTQYF	TGTGCCAGCTCACCACGAAGTAGCGAAACAGATACGCAGTATTTT
TRBV3-1	-	TRBJ1-2	-	CASSQVAGGHYGYTF	TGTGCCAGCAGCCAAGTCGCGGGGGGACACTATGGCTACACCTTC
TRBV6-5	-	TRBJ1-2	-	CASSPTPTVTYGYTF	TGTGCCAGCAGCCCCACGCCCACAGTGACCTATGGCTACACCTTC
TRBV5-1	-	TRBJ1-6	-	CASSLEVQGFSPLHF	TGCGCCAGCAGCTTGGAAGTTCAGGGATTTTCACCCCTCCACTTT
TRBV2	few	TRBJ2-4	-	CASSRDTSIAKNIQYF	TGTGCCAGCAGCCGGGACACTTCAATAGCCAAAAACATTCAGTACTTC
TRBV20-1	-	TRBJ2-1	TRBD2	CSARVGREYSYNERFF	TGCAGTGCTAGAGTCGGGCGGGAGTACTCCTACAATGAGCGGTTCTTC
TRBV20-1	-	TRBJ1-2	-	CSARDGGAAIGGYTF	TGCAGTGCTAGAGATGGGGGGGCGGCGATCGGTGGCTACACCTTC
TRBV27	-	TRBJ2-5	-	CASRRTGPWWETQYF	TGTGCCAGCAGACGTACAGGGCCTTGGTGGGAGACCCAGTACTTC
TRBV12-3/TRBV12-4	-	TRBJ2-3	-	CASSLPKVSSRYTDTQYF	TGTGCCAGCAGTTTACCCAAGGTTTCTAGCAGATACACAGATACGCAGTATTTT
TRBV7-9	-	TRBJ2-1	TRBD1	CASSHVRALTGDEQFF	TGTGCCAGCAGCCATGTTAGGGCCCTTACAGGGGATGAGCAGTTCTTC
TRBV6-5	few	TRBJ1-1	-	CASREDTEAFF	TGTGCCAGCAGGGAAGACACTGAAGCTTTCTTT
TRBV20-1	-	TRBJ2-7	TRBD1	CSARDLGQGAYEQYF	TGCAGTGCTAGAGATTTAGGACAGGGGGCCTACGAGCAGTACTTC
TRBV6-1	-	TRBJ2-1	TRBD2	CASSPWTSGGPFISCNEQFF	TGTGCCAGCAGCCCGTGGACTAGCGGGGGGCCCTTCATCTCCTGCAATGAGCAGTTCTTC
TRBV7-9	-	TRBJ2-3	-	CASSLGPQYF	TGTGCCAGCAGCTTAGGTCCTCAGTATTTT
TRBV5-1	few	TRBJ1-6	TRBD1	CASSRRTGNYNSPLHF	TGCGCCAGCAGTCGGCGGACAGGGAACTATAATTCACCCCTCCACTTT
TRBV5-1	once	TRBJ2-7	-	CASSPLRAGVENEQYF	TGCGCCAGCAGTCCGTTACGGGCCGGGGTTGAGAACGAGCAGTACTTC
TRBV7-2	-	TRBJ2-1	-	CASERVSYNEQFF	TGTGCCAGCGAGCGGGTCTCCTACAATGAGCAGTTCTTC
TRBV5-4	few	TRBJ1-5	-	CASSLDAQPQHF	TGTGCCAGCAGCTTGGATGCTCAGCCCCAGCATTTT
TRBV28	-	TRBJ1-1	-	CASSSTLGEAFF	TGTGCCAGCAGTTCCACCCTCGGTGAAGCTTTCTTT
TRBV4-3	-	TRBJ2-7	TRBD2	CASSLITGGDEQYF	TGCGCCAGCAGCCTCATAACCGGGGGGGACGAGCAGTACTTC
TRBV9	-	TRBJ2-1	-	CASGVGYNEQFF	TGTGCCTCGGGGGTGGGCTACAATGAGCAGTTCTTC
TRBV20-1	-	TRBJ2-1	-	CSASRAPPPGYNEQFF	TGCAGTGCTAGCCGAGCGCCCCCTCCGGGGTACAATGAGCAGTTCTTC
TRBV6-5	-	TRBJ2-2	TRBD2	CASTTLSGVNTGELFF	TGTGCCAGCACCACACTTAGCGGGGTGAACACCGGGGAGCTGTTTTTT
TRBV4-1	-	TRBJ2-7	TRBD1	CASSQARDRDYGQYF	TGCGCCAGCAGCCAAGCTCGGGACAGGGACTACGGGCAGTACTTC
TRBV5-8	few	TRBJ1-6	-	CASSVGDYPGDSPLHF	TGTGCCAGCAGCGTAGGGGACTACCCGGGGGATTCACCCCTCCACTTT
TRBV27	-	TRBJ2-6	-	CASGWDAVSGANVLTF	TGTGCCAGCGGATGGGACGCCGTCTCTGGGGCCAACGTCCTGACTTTC
TRBV27	-	TRBJ1-1	-	CATLTSTEAFF	TGTGCCACACTCACTAGCACTGAAGCTTTCTTT
TRBV7-9	-	TRBJ2-1	-	CASSLAGGALLNEQFF	TGTGCCAGCAGCTTAGCTGGCGGTGCCCTTCTTAATGAGCAGTTCTTC